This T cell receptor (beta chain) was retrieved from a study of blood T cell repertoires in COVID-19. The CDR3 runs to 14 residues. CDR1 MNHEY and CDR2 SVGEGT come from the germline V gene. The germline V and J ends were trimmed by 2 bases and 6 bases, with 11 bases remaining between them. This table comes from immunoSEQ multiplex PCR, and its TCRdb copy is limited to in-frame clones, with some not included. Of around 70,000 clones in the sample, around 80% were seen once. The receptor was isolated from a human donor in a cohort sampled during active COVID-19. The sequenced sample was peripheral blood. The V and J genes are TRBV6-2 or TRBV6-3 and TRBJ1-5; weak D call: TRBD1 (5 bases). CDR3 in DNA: TGTGCCAGCAGTTACGGGGGGATCGGTCAGCCCCAGCATTTT. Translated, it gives CASSYGGIGQPQHF.